The sequence of this TCR beta chain was determined in a study of shared clonotypes between healthy human individuals. For the study at large: The study used three CD4 naive, three CD4 memory, two CD8 naive and one CD8 memory plate per donor. Findings and caveats of the study: In general, naive subsets displayed greater estimated richness than memory subsets did. Compared with clonotypes that all four donors shared, non-shared clonotypes had lower generation probabilities.

Repertoires were generated with immunoSEQ multiplex PCR, while TCRdb's copy carries only in-frame clones and drops some. Here the sample spans fewer than 850,000 clones, 90% being singletons. Trimming at V came to 7 bases and at J to 0 bases, leaving 11 bases not matched to a gene. This CDR3 comprises 16 residues. Germline V gene data show CDR1 as LNHDA and CDR2 as SQIVND (reference sequence). Worth noting for this clone: Its antigen is currently unknown.

CD45RO+ cells plus CCR7-negative CD45RA+ TemRA cells formed CD8 memory. What was sequenced was memory CD8+ T cells from PBMCs. The subset: CD45RO+ cells pooled with CCR7-negative TemRA cells. This chain joins TRBV19 and TRBJ2-5, with 7 nucleotides matching TRBD1. The TCR was taken from a man aged 18 to 29 in good health. Some clones in this sample may be carry-over from other donors' samples. The CDR3 DNA sequence: TGTGCCAGTACCCCGTCTCTGGGACAGTACCAAGAGACCCAGTACTTC. It translates to CASTPSLGQYQETQYF.